This T cell receptor beta chain was obtained from a study of T-cell reconstitution after alpha-beta-depleted transplantation in children. Preparation of the TCRbeta library used unique molecular identifiers. TCRdb re-analysed the PCR reads in MiXCR, keeping a single row per CDR3 protein. The sample has approximately 44,000 distinct CDR3 sequences; approximately 6% are singletons. This clonotype was observed at least ten times. The CDR3 is 14 residues long. The V gene lost 2 bases and the J gene lost 4 bases, with 12 bases spanning the gap. Germline V lookup: CDR1 DFQATT, CDR2 SNEGSKA (reference sequence).

J is TRBJ2-1 and V is TRBV20-1, with D perhaps matching TRBD2 (6 bases). The clonotype originates from a female patient aged 2-9 years who had a stem cell transplant for aplastic anemia, so the T cells may come from the graft donor. Sequenced here: PBMCs, mostly from graft donor cells, sampled 60 days after TCRalphabeta/CD19-depleted stem cell transplant. CDR3 amino acids: CSARYGTAYNEQFF. The CDR3 DNA reads TGCAGTGCTAGATACGGGACTGCTTACAATGAGCAGTTCTTC.